These T cell receptor beta chains were read from a single sample in a study of tumor-infiltrating lymphocytes in oesophageal squamous cell carcinoma. MiXCR, run by TCRdb on the PCR reads, gives a single entry per CDR3 protein. The sample holds approximately 12,000 distinct CDR3 sequences, around 50% seen once. Sequencing used esophageal tumor tissue. These receptors came from a male donor with esophageal squamous cell carcinoma. The CDR3 runs from the conserved cysteine through the conserved F or W. The D gene is left open where the match is weak. Not all rows give a size; the values are once, few, many and, for expanded clones, a class.

d_gene: -
abundance: -
j_gene: TRBJ2-5
v_gene: TRBV7-8
CDR3aa: CASSFLETQYF
CDR3nt: TGTGCCAGCAGCTTTTTAGAGACCCAGTACTTC

d_gene: -
abundance: -
j_gene: TRBJ2-7
v_gene: TRBV11-1
CDR3aa: CASSHSGALYEQYF
CDR3nt: TGTGCCAGCAGCCACTCCGGGGCGCTGTACGAGCAGTACTTC

d_gene: -
abundance: -
j_gene: TRBJ2-1
v_gene: TRBV4-1
CDR3aa: CASSAAQNLIYNEQFF
CDR3nt: TGCGCCAGCAGCGCAGCGCAAAATCTGATTTACAATGAGCAGTTCTTC

d_gene: -
abundance: -
j_gene: TRBJ2-3
v_gene: TRBV7-2
CDR3aa: CASSLAPKAQYF
CDR3nt: TGTGCCAGCAGCTTAGCCCCAAAAGCGCAGTATTTT

d_gene: -
abundance: -
j_gene: TRBJ2-7
v_gene: TRBV12-3/TRBV12-4
CDR3aa: CASSFGGGGVDHEQYF
CDR3nt: TGTGCCAGCAGTTTTGGGGGGGGCGGGGTTGACCACGAGCAGTACTTC

d_gene: -
abundance: -
j_gene: TRBJ2-3
v_gene: TRBV2
CDR3aa: CASRNRESTDTQYF
CDR3nt: TGTGCCAGCAGAAACAGAGAAAGCACAGATACGCAGTATTTT

d_gene: TRBD2
abundance: many
j_gene: TRBJ2-1
v_gene: TRBV11-1
CDR3aa: CASSLAASGREEQFF
CDR3nt: TGTGCCAGCAGCTTAGCCGCTAGCGGGAGGGAGGAGCAGTTCTTC

d_gene: -
abundance: -
j_gene: TRBJ2-1
v_gene: TRBV7-3
CDR3aa: CASSLGGYYNEQFF
CDR3nt: TGTGCCAGCAGCTTAGGGGGGTACTACAATGAGCAGTTCTTC

d_gene: TRBD1
abundance: -
j_gene: TRBJ2-1
v_gene: TRBV7-2
CDR3aa: CASSSGQGTMGQFF
CDR3nt: TGTGCCAGCAGCTCGGGACAGGGGACAATGGGGCAGTTCTTC

d_gene: TRBD2
abundance: -
j_gene: TRBJ2-1
v_gene: TRBV7-9
CDR3aa: CASSFSGEFYEQFF
CDR3nt: TGTGCCAGCAGCTTTAGCGGGGAGTTCTATGAGCAGTTCTTC

d_gene: -
abundance: -
j_gene: TRBJ2-2
v_gene: TRBV19
CDR3aa: CASGPTLGTGELFF
CDR3nt: TGTGCCAGTGGCCCCACGCTCGGGACCGGGGAGCTGTTTTTT

d_gene: -
abundance: once
j_gene: TRBJ2-7
v_gene: TRBV19
CDR3aa: CASSIAFPEQYF
CDR3nt: TGTGCCAGTAGTATAGCATTTCCTGAGCAGTACTTC

d_gene: -
abundance: few
j_gene: TRBJ1-3
v_gene: TRBV7-6
CDR3aa: CASSQGPGTGNTIYF
CDR3nt: TGTGCCAGCAGCCAGGGGCCAGGGACTGGAAACACCATATATTTT

d_gene: TRBD2
abundance: few
j_gene: TRBJ2-7
v_gene: TRBV7-3
CDR3aa: CASSLGSSGGHNEQYF
CDR3nt: TGTGCCAGCAGCTTAGGATCTAGCGGGGGACACAATGAGCAGTACTTC

d_gene: TRBD1
abundance: -
j_gene: TRBJ2-5
v_gene: TRBV7-9
CDR3aa: CASSLGVGGQTPYF
CDR3nt: TGTGCCAGCAGCTTAGGTGTAGGGGGACAGACCCCTTACTTC

d_gene: TRBD2
abundance: -
j_gene: TRBJ2-5
v_gene: TRBV7-2
CDR3aa: CASRVGLALKETQYF
CDR3nt: TGTGCCAGCAGGGTTGGACTAGCCCTAAAAGAGACCCAGTACTTC

d_gene: TRBD1
abundance: -
j_gene: TRBJ2-7
v_gene: TRBV7-8
CDR3aa: CASSLGWGQGYNEQYF
CDR3nt: TGTGCCAGCAGCTTAGGCTGGGGACAGGGATACAATGAGCAGTACTTC

d_gene: -
abundance: once
j_gene: TRBJ1-2
v_gene: TRBV7-6
CDR3aa: CASSSQEFSDYGYTF
CDR3nt: TGTGCCAGCAGCTCACAGGAGTTCTCTGACTATGGCTACACCTTC

d_gene: TRBD2
abundance: -
j_gene: TRBJ2-5
v_gene: TRBV6-5
CDR3aa: CASKRLAGFQETQYF
CDR3nt: TGTGCCAGCAAGCGGCTAGCGGGATTCCAAGAGACCCAGTACTTC

d_gene: TRBD2
abundance: -
j_gene: TRBJ2-1
v_gene: TRBV20-1
CDR3aa: CSGSSGGCNEQFF
CDR3nt: TGCAGTGGCTCTAGCGGGGGTTGCAATGAGCAGTTCTTC

d_gene: -
abundance: large
j_gene: TRBJ2-7
v_gene: TRBV7-9
CDR3aa: CASRLRGDSYEQYF
CDR3nt: TGTGCCAGCAGATTAAGGGGGGACTCCTACGAGCAGTACTTC

d_gene: -
abundance: -
j_gene: TRBJ2-5
v_gene: TRBV12-5
CDR3aa: CASGFQGGRYQETQYF
CDR3nt: TGTGCTAGTGGTTTTCAGGGGGGGAGGTACCAAGAGACCCAGTACTTC

d_gene: -
abundance: once
j_gene: TRBJ2-1
v_gene: TRBV7-9
CDR3aa: CASSLEGATNNEQFF
CDR3nt: TGTGCTAGCAGCTTAGAAGGGGCTACCAACAATGAGCAGTTCTTC

d_gene: -
abundance: -
j_gene: TRBJ2-1
v_gene: TRBV7-2
CDR3aa: CASSLQTYEQFF
CDR3nt: TGTGCCAGCAGCTTACAGACCTATGAGCAGTTCTTC

d_gene: -
abundance: -
j_gene: TRBJ2-1
v_gene: TRBV6-2/TRBV6-3
CDR3aa: CASSYSEVYNEQFF
CDR3nt: TGTGCCAGCAGTTACTCCGAAGTTTACAATGAGCAGTTCTTC

d_gene: TRBD1
abundance: medium-sized
j_gene: TRBJ2-1
v_gene: TRBV6-1
CDR3aa: CASSEDVRGHEQFF
CDR3nt: TGTGCCAGCAGTGAAGATGTTAGGGGGCATGAGCAGTTCTTC

d_gene: -
abundance: many
j_gene: TRBJ1-5
v_gene: TRBV6-1
CDR3aa: CASSEVGDNQPQHF
CDR3nt: TGTGCCAGCAGTGAAGTTGGAGACAATCAGCCCCAGCATTTT

d_gene: -
abundance: -
j_gene: TRBJ1-2
v_gene: TRBV28
CDR3aa: CASSWRGYGYTF
CDR3nt: TGTGCCAGCTCGTGGAGGGGATATGGCTACACCTTC

d_gene: -
abundance: -
j_gene: TRBJ2-7
v_gene: TRBV2
CDR3aa: CASSRAYEQYF
CDR3nt: TGTGCCAGCAGTCGCGCCTACGAGCAGTACTTC

d_gene: TRBD1
abundance: many
j_gene: TRBJ1-1
v_gene: TRBV27
CDR3aa: CASHRDRVANTEAFF
CDR3nt: TGTGCCAGCCACCGGGACAGGGTGGCGAACACTGAAGCTTTCTTT

d_gene: -
abundance: many
j_gene: TRBJ1-5
v_gene: TRBV11-3
CDR3aa: CASSLEDQPQHF
CDR3nt: TGTGCCAGCAGCTTAGAAGATCAGCCCCAGCATTTT

d_gene: -
abundance: -
j_gene: TRBJ2-1
v_gene: TRBV25-1
CDR3aa: CASSELSEQFF
CDR3nt: TGTGCCAGCAGTGAATTAAGTGAGCAGTTCTTC

d_gene: -
abundance: once
j_gene: TRBJ2-3
v_gene: TRBV11-2
CDR3aa: CASRYSDTQYF
CDR3nt: TGTGCCAGCAGATATTCAGATACGCAGTATTTT

d_gene: TRBD2
abundance: once
j_gene: TRBJ2-6
v_gene: TRBV7-3
CDR3aa: CASSLTGTSGSWSGANVLTF
CDR3nt: TGTGCCAGCAGCTTAACGGGGACTAGCGGGAGTTGGTCTGGGGCCAACGTCCTGACTTTC

d_gene: -
abundance: -
j_gene: TRBJ2-3
v_gene: TRBV7-2
CDR3aa: CASSSFTDTQYF
CDR3nt: TGTGCCAGCAGCTCATTCACAGATACGCAGTATTTT

d_gene: TRBD1
abundance: -
j_gene: TRBJ2-1
v_gene: TRBV6-1
CDR3aa: CASIDRVGDYNEQFF
CDR3nt: TGTGCCAGCATCGACAGGGTTGGGGACTACAATGAGCAGTTCTTC

d_gene: TRBD1
abundance: -
j_gene: TRBJ1-5
v_gene: TRBV12-3/TRBV12-4
CDR3aa: CASSKDRSNQPQHF
CDR3nt: TGTGCCAGCAGCAAGGACAGGAGCAATCAGCCCCAGCATTTT

d_gene: TRBD1
abundance: -
j_gene: TRBJ2-7
v_gene: TRBV19
CDR3aa: CASSTRQGQGFYEQYF
CDR3nt: TGTGCCAGTAGTACCCGGCAGGGACAGGGGTTTTACGAGCAGTACTTC

d_gene: TRBD2
abundance: -
j_gene: TRBJ2-5
v_gene: TRBV7-8
CDR3aa: CASSLRLAGGDYNEQYF
CDR3nt: TGTGCCAGCAGCTTAAGGCTAGCGGGAGGTGATTACAATGAGCAGTACTTC

d_gene: -
abundance: -
j_gene: TRBJ2-5
v_gene: TRBV11-1
CDR3aa: CASSLGGARETQYF
CDR3nt: TGTGCCAGCAGCTTAGGTGGGGCACGGGAGACCCAGTACTTC

d_gene: -
abundance: many
j_gene: TRBJ2-1
v_gene: TRBV27
CDR3aa: CASKLGEGNEQFF
CDR3nt: TGTGCCAGTAAACTAGGAGAGGGCAATGAGCAGTTCTTC

d_gene: -
abundance: once
j_gene: TRBJ2-3
v_gene: TRBV7-9
CDR3aa: CASSPDSSGYTDTQYF
CDR3nt: TGTGCCAGCAGCCCAGACTCCAGCGGTTACACAGATACGCAGTATTTT

d_gene: -
abundance: -
j_gene: TRBJ1-2
v_gene: TRBV7-9
CDR3aa: CASSLRPGPHNYGYTF
CDR3nt: TGTGCCAGCAGCCTCCGCCCGGGACCTCACAACTATGGCTACACCTTC

d_gene: -
abundance: -
j_gene: TRBJ2-1
v_gene: TRBV20-1
CDR3aa: CSAPGSSYNEQFF
CDR3nt: TGCAGTGCTCCCGGGAGCTCCTACAATGAGCAGTTCTTC

d_gene: -
abundance: few
j_gene: TRBJ2-1
v_gene: TRBV27
CDR3aa: CATSQLPGQNYEQFF
CDR3nt: TGTGCCACCTCACAACTACCCGGACAGAACTACGAGCAGTTCTTC

d_gene: -
abundance: many
j_gene: TRBJ1-5
v_gene: TRBV4-1
CDR3aa: CASSQELGVGVISNQPQHF
CDR3nt: TGCGCCAGCAGCCAAGAGTTGGGTGTGGGAGTCATTAGCAATCAGCCCCAGCATTTT

d_gene: -
abundance: -
j_gene: TRBJ1-1
v_gene: TRBV10-3
CDR3aa: CATDTGSNTEAFF
CDR3nt: TGTGCCACCGACACCGGGTCGAACACTGAAGCTTTCTTT

d_gene: TRBD2
abundance: -
j_gene: TRBJ2-1
v_gene: TRBV6-1
CDR3aa: CASRILAGSYNEQFF
CDR3nt: TGTGCCAGCAGAATACTAGCGGGTAGCTACAATGAGCAGTTCTTC

d_gene: -
abundance: -
j_gene: TRBJ2-5
v_gene: TRBV12-3/TRBV12-4
CDR3aa: CASSLKGRTGETQYF
CDR3nt: TGTGCCAGCAGTTTGAAGGGGCGCACAGGGGAGACCCAGTACTTC

d_gene: TRBD1
abundance: -
j_gene: TRBJ2-7
v_gene: TRBV7-2
CDR3aa: CASSLEDLDRGYEQYF
CDR3nt: TGTGCCAGCAGCTTAGAAGACTTGGACAGGGGCTACGAGCAGTACTTC

d_gene: -
abundance: -
j_gene: TRBJ2-1
v_gene: TRBV12-3/TRBV12-4
CDR3aa: CASSPGVEQFF
CDR3nt: TGTGCCAGCAGCCCAGGAGTTGAGCAGTTCTTC